This T cell receptor (beta chain) was identified during a study of blood T cell repertoires in COVID-19. The germline V gene encodes CDR1 SGHRS and CDR2 YFSETQ. This CDR3 has 16 amino acids. J gave up 2 bases and V 4 bases, and 7 bases lay outside the gene matches. Only in-frame clones appear in the TCRdb table, and some are missing; sequencing was by immunoSEQ multiplex PCR. The table includes some 48,000 clones, about nine tenths detected once. This clonotype was sampled from a man between 65 and 85 years old with active COVID-19. The genes are TRBV5-1 and TRBJ2-3; the match to TRBD2 covers 10 bases. Sequencing was carried out using peripheral blood. The CDR3 region has the DNA TGCGCCAGCAGCCGTCGGACTAGCGGCTACACAGATACGCAGTATTTT. Translation: CASSRRTSGYTDTQYF.